This T cell receptor (beta chain) was sequenced during a study of tumor-infiltrating lymphocytes in primary liver carcinoma. Overall study context: Those enrolled were patients of both sexes, who were aged 30 to 69 years. Productive TCRbeta read yields ran from roughly 3.65 to 7.13 million per sample and were similar between tissues. General observations from the study: Only about 7.5-24% of top clones were detected in all five tumor regions. Against blood, tumors held a significantly higher top-250-clone fraction (p = 0.039).

In regard to this clonotype: Its cognate antigen is unknown. One junction end does not reproduce the germline sequence, and a read error may be involved.

Each 20-30 mg portion of unsorted bulk tissue served as the source for co-extraction of RNA and DNA. Using a constant-region primer together with ProtoScript II reverse transcriptase, TCR beta cDNA was made from about 500 ng of total RNA. ARM-PCR, slightly modified, supplied the TCR beta libraries through three nested multiplex PCR rounds. In the first two PCR rounds, TRBV1-TRBV30 forward primers were paired with a C-beta reverse primer, and each round lasted roughly 9 cycles. From the multiplex PCR reads, TCRdb called clonotypes with MiXCR, one entry per CDR3 protein. The table has 150,000 to 200,000 distinct CDR3 sequences, 85% seen once. The CDR3 runs to 13 residues.

Source material: tumor tissue from primary liver carcinoma. The rearrangement joins TRBV12-3 or TRBV12-4 to TRBJ1-1; no reliable D call. This clonotype was sampled from a man aged 40-55 years with primary liver carcinoma and hepatitis B virus infection. The CDR3, as DNA: TGTACCAGCAGGATTCGAATTAACACTGAAGCCTTCTTT. Protein: CTSRIRINTEAFF.